This T cell receptor beta chain was captured in a study of cytomegalovirus exposure and HLA in healthy donors. Study-wide results and caveats: Sequencing had likely introduced a cluster of highly shared sequence variants as an artifact. Some V segments (TRBV6-2 and TRBV6-3 among them) were excluded as indistinguishable. Rates of TCR association differed by HLA locus in a later analysis, with DRB1 highest and HLA-C lowest.

PCR employed 60 Vbeta and 13 Jbeta primers. In the authors' workflow: Some 11 million of the 80 million or so unique TCR beta chains counted in a later analysis were shared. The assay was immunoSEQ multiplex PCR, and TCRdb's table has in-frame clones only and misses some. D and trimming were read from the DNA, whereas the V and J calls and clone size are those reported in that table. Of over 150,000 clones listed, 84% were seen once; the top ten hold 1% to 1.5%. CDR1 and CDR2 from the germline V gene are MDHEN and SYDVKM. The germline V and J ends were trimmed by 5 bases and 6 bases, with 8 bases remaining between them. This CDR3 region has 11 residues. Comment on this clone: Its antigen is not known.

The TCR was taken from a girl aged 2-9 years in good health and CMV-seropositive. What was sequenced was PBMCs. The rearrangement joins TRBV28 to TRBJ2-7, with unresolved D. DNA for the CDR3: TGTGCCAGCAGTCCCCTCTCCGAGCAGTACTTC. This sequence encodes CASSPLSEQYF.